These T cell receptor beta chains were read from a single sample in a study of blood T cell repertoires in COVID-19. Using immunoSEQ multiplex PCR, the repertoire was profiled, and TCRdb retains in-frame clones only, with some absent. The table records about 200,000 clones, 89% of them present only once. The sample consisted of PBMCs or T cells enriched from blood (not recorded which). These receptors were obtained from a woman aged 18 to 35 who had recovered from COVID-19. Each CDR3 is given with its conserved first and last residue. The D gene is left open where the match is weak. Some rows mark clone size as missing; the rest say once, few, many or name a class of expanded clone.

d_call	clone_size	v_call	j_call	cdr3_length	cdr3_aa	cdr3_nt
-	-	TRBV12-5	TRBJ2-7	14	CASGLLTGTGGQYF	TGTGCTAGTGGTTTATTAACGGGAACTGGCGGGCAGTACTTC
-	-	TRBV4-1	TRBJ1-1	15	CASSLLTRAGPEAFF	TGCGCCAGCAGCCTACTCACCCGGGCAGGGCCTGAAGCTTTCTTT
-	-	TRBV7-8	TRBJ1-5	15	CASSPMLGGPQPQHF	TGTGCCAGCAGCCCGATGCTAGGAGGGCCTCAGCCCCAGCATTTT
TRBD1	-	TRBV10-2	TRBJ1-2	16	CASRKDPDRSSYGYTF	TGCGCCAGCAGAAAGGATCCGGACAGGTCCAGCTATGGCTACACCTTC
TRBD2	-	TRBV30	TRBJ2-2	16	CAWSVRTSGGTGELFF	TGTGCCTGGAGTGTACGTACTAGCGGGGGGACCGGGGAGCTGTTTTTT
TRBD1	-	TRBV6-5	TRBJ1-1	14	CASTVHQGEAEAFF	TGTGCCAGCACCGTTCATCAGGGGGAGGCTGAAGCTTTCTTT
TRBD1	-	TRBV29-1	TRBJ1-4	12	CSVRGPDEKLFF	TGCAGCGTTAGGGGGCCGGATGAAAAACTGTTTTTT
-	few	TRBV4-1	TRBJ1-1	18	CASSQDTFGSAGDTEAFF	TGCGCCAGCAGCCAAGATACCTTTGGGTCCGCGGGGGACACTGAAGCTTTCTTT
TRBD1	-	TRBV19	TRBJ1-2	15	CASSIGGTANYGYTF	TGTGCCAGTAGTATAGGCGGGACAGCTAACTATGGCTACACCTTC
-	-	TRBV28	TRBJ1-6	14	CASSFRQGGSPLHF	TGTGCCAGCAGTTTTAGGCAGGGCGGTTCACCCCTCCACTTT
-	-	TRBV27	TRBJ2-1	13	CASSLAKGGKEFF	TGTGCCAGCAGTTTAGCAAAGGGCGGGAAGGAGTTCTTC
-	-	TRBV12-3/TRBV12-4	TRBJ2-3	13	CASSLEGSDTQYF	TGTGCCAGCAGTTTGGAGGGGTCGGATACGCAGTATTTT
TRBD2	-	TRBV9	TRBJ2-3	16	CASSVAPSGGEGTQYF	TGTGCCAGCAGCGTAGCTCCTAGCGGGGGGGAAGGGACGCAGTATTTT
TRBD1	-	TRBV19	TRBJ1-1	17	CASSIRWDRGRNTEAFF	TGTGCCAGTAGTATTCGTTGGGACAGGGGGCGGAACACTGAAGCTTTCTTT
TRBD2	once	TRBV3-1/TRBV3-2	TRBJ2-3	19	CASSQDTGTSGGATDTQYF	TGTGCCAGCAGCCAAGATACCGGGACTAGCGGGGGGGCTACAGATACGCAGTATTTT
-	-	TRBV27	TRBJ2-1	14	CASSPPGTLSEQFF	TGTGCCAGCAGTCCCCCCGGGACACTCAGTGAGCAGTTCTTC
-	-	TRBV2	TRBJ2-7	15	CASSETGPRLDEQYF	TGTGCCAGCAGTGAGACCGGCCCCAGGCTCGACGAGCAGTACTTC
-	-	TRBV6-5	TRBJ2-2	13	CASRRQNTGELFF	TGTGCCAGCAGGCGACAGAACACCGGGGAGCTGTTTTTT
-	-	TRBV6-5	TRBJ2-2	16	CASSYEIAANTGELFF	TGTGCCAGCAGTTACGAGATTGCCGCGAACACCGGGGAGCTGTTTTTT
TRBD1	-	TRBV25-1	TRBJ2-5	16	CASSGSSKQGGETQYF	TGTGCCAGCAGTGGATCATCAAAACAGGGGGGCGAGACCCAGTACTTC
-	-	TRBV18	TRBJ1-2	14	CASSLPTRDYGYTF	TGTGCCAGCTCACTCCCCACGAGGGACTATGGCTACACCTTC
-	-	TRBV3-1/TRBV3-2	TRBJ1-1	12	CASSGRNTEAFF	TGTGCCAGCAGCGGGAGAAACACTGAAGCTTTCTTT
TRBD1	-	TRBV11-1	TRBJ2-5	16	CASSSPDRGSRETQYF	TGTGCCAGCAGCTCTCCGGACAGGGGGTCTCGAGAGACCCAGTACTTC
TRBD1	-	TRBV4-1	TRBJ1-2	15	CASSSPGQVRNGYTF	TGCGCCAGCAGCTCTCCGGGACAGGTTAGAAATGGCTACACCTTC
-	-	TRBV3-1/TRBV3-2	TRBJ1-2	12	CASSQDVVHLTF	TGTGCCAGCAGCCAAGATGTGGTCCACTTAACCTTC
TRBD2	-	TRBV14	TRBJ2-1	18	CASSQGRAGGPMLDEQFF	TGTGCCAGCAGCCAAGGCCGGGCGGGGGGGCCTATGTTGGATGAGCAGTTCTTC
-	-	TRBV5-1	TRBJ2-7	15	CASSLAQGHVYEQYF	TGCGCCAGCAGCTTGGCCCAGGGCCACGTATACGAGCAGTACTTC
TRBD2	few	TRBV28	TRBJ2-7	13	CAAGTGGGYEQYF	TGTGCCGCCGGGACGGGGGGTGGGTACGAGCAGTACTTC
-	-	TRBV5-6	TRBJ1-2	13	CASSSQGQHGYTF	TGTGCCAGCAGCTCGCAGGGACAACATGGCTACACCTTC
-	once	TRBV19	TRBJ2-2	16	CASSLWGGASPGELFF	TGTGCCAGTAGCCTTTGGGGGGGGGCCTCCCCCGGGGAGCTGTTTTTT
-	-	TRBV18	TRBJ1-3	15	CASSPRGETGNTIYF	TGTGCCAGCTCACCACGGGGGGAGACTGGAAACACCATATATTTT
-	-	TRBV12-3/TRBV12-4	TRBJ1-2	13	CASSLQGSYGYTF	TGTGCCAGCAGTTTGCAGGGCTCCTATGGCTACACCTTC
TRBD2	-	TRBV12-5	TRBJ2-7	17	CASGRGPRGEPLYEQYF	TGTGCTAGTGGTCGAGGCCCCCGGGGGGAGCCTCTCTACGAGCAGTACTTC
TRBD1	once	TRBV5-1	TRBJ1-1	14	CASSPGTGNTEAFF	TGCGCCAGCAGCCCGGGGACAGGGAACACTGAAGCTTTCTTT
TRBD1	-	TRBV9	TRBJ2-3	17	CASSTPRGTGRTDTQYF	TGTGCCAGCAGCACCCCGAGGGGGACAGGTCGCACAGATACGCAGTATTTT
TRBD1	-	TRBV24-1	TRBJ1-4	14	CATSPGQGHEKLFF	TGTGCCACCAGTCCGGGACAGGGTCACGAAAAACTGTTTTTT
TRBD1	-	TRBV15	TRBJ1-2	16	CATSREYPGQGVGYTF	TGTGCCACCAGCAGAGAGTACCCGGGACAGGGTGTTGGCTACACCTTC
TRBD1	-	TRBV6-5	TRBJ2-7	15	CASRETGSNTYEQYF	TGTGCCAGCAGAGAGACAGGGTCGAATACCTACGAGCAGTACTTC
-	-	TRBV27	TRBJ1-2	13	CASSSFVNYGYTF	TGTGCCAGCAGTTCCTTCGTTAACTATGGCTACACCTTC
-	-	TRBV12-5	TRBJ1-2	14	CASGSPHRLYGYTF	TGTGCTAGTGGTTCCCCCCACAGGCTCTATGGCTACACCTTC